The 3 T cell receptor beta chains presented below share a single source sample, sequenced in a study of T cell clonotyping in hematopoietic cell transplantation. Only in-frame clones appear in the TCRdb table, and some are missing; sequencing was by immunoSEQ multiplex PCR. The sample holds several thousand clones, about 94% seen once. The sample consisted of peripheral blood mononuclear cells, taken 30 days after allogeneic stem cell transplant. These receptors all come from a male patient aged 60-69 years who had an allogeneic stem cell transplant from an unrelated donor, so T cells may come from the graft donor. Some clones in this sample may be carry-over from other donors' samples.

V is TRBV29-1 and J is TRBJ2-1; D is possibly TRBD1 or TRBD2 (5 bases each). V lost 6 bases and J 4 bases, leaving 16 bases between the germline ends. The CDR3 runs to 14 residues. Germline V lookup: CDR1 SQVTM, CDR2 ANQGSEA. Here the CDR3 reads CSVGRSRDYNEQFF. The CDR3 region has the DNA TGCAGCGTGGGGCGGTCCCGGGATTACAATGAGCAGTTCTTC.

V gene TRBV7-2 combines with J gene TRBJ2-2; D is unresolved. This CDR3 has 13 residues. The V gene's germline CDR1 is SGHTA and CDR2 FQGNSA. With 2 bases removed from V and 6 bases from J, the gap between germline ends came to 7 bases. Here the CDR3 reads CASSLSVAGELFF. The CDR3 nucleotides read TGTGCCAGCAGCTTATCCGTCGCCGGGGAGCTGTTTTTT.

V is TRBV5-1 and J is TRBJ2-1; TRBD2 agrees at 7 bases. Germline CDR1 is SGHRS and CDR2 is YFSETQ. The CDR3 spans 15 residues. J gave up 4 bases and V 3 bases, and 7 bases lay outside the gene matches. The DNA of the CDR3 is TGCGCCAGCAGCTCACAGCCAGCGGGATACAATGAGCAGTTCTTC. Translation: CASSSQPAGYNEQFF.